This T cell receptor (beta chain) was retrieved from a study of STAT5B mutations in CD4+ large granular lymphocyte leukemia. The V end lost 0 bases, the J end lost 4 bases, and 7 bases lay between the germline ends. This CDR3 is built from 13 residues. Germline V gene data show CDR1 as SGHDT and CDR2 as YYEEEE. This clone has just a few counts. Libraries were prepared by immunoSEQ multiplex PCR; TCRdb keeps only in-frame clonotypes and omits some of them. Found here are 24,000 or so clones, about 70% of them singletons; the top ten hold around 9.6%. The sample consisted of CD4+ T cells from blood buffy coats. The rearrangement uses TRBV5-6 and TRBJ1-1; perhaps TRBD1 as D (5 bases). This TCR was sampled from a human donor in good health. The CDR3 region has the DNA TGTGCCAGCAGCTTGGGACAGCCCACTGAAGCTTTCTTT. It specifies CASSLGQPTEAFF. The whole variable domain, filled in from reference TRBV5-6 and TRBJ1-1, reads DAGVTQSPTHLIKTRGQQVTLRCSPKSGHDTVSWYQQALGQGPQFIFQYYEEEERQRGNFPDRFSGHQFPNYSSELNVNALLLGDSALYLCASSLGQPTEAFFGQGTRLTVV.